This T cell receptor (beta chain) was profiled in a study of shared clonotypes between healthy human individuals. Assay: immunoSEQ multiplex PCR; the TCRdb copy retains only in-frame clones and omits some. The repertoire holds some 630,000 clones, with 72% as singletons. All donors were healthy HIV-negative adults lacking recent acute infections or vaccinations. Trimming shortened V by 0 bases and J by 0 bases, and 13 bases separated the two germline ends. There are 16 residues in the CDR3. Germline V CDR1 and CDR2: SGDLS, YYNGEE. The TCR sequence derives from a woman aged 25 to 45 in good health. Sequenced input: memory CD4+ T cells sorted from blood. Subset denoted: CD45RA-negative fraction. This chain joins TRBV9 and TRBJ2-7; D not certain. The CDR3 reads CASSVGLGAHSYEQYF. CDR3 DNA sequence: TGTGCCAGCAGCGTAGGGCTGGGCGCCCACTCCTACGAGCAGTACTTC.